This entry concerns a single T cell receptor beta chain. This record comes from a study of T cell changes during pregnancy in multiple sclerosis. The CDR3 is 15 amino acids. The V and J ends lost 4 bases and 6 bases, in that order; junction bases with no gene match: 7. Germline V lookup: CDR1 SGDLS, CDR2 YYNGEE. Sequenced by immunoSEQ multiplex PCR; TCRdb stores in-frame clones only, minus some. Of some 19,000 clones listed, around nine tenths were seen once; the top ten hold roughly 5%. Sequenced material: CD8+ T cells from peripheral blood mononuclear cells, taken after pregnancy. The receptor comes from a female donor in good health, enrolled as a control in a pregnancy study. This chain connects TRBV9 to TRBJ2-1; 10 bases are shared with TRBD2. The CDR3 reads CASSPSGGAVNEQFF. The CDR3 region has the DNA TGTGCCAGCAGCCCCAGCGGGGGGGCCGTCAATGAGCAGTTCTTC.